The 7 T cell receptor beta chains given below trace back to one sample, sequenced in a study of cytomegalovirus exposure and HLA in healthy donors. Vbeta (60) and Jbeta (13) primers were used in the PCR. Clones were read by immunoSEQ multiplex PCR, and TCRdb kept only the in-frame ones, dropping some. The sample contains under 200,000 clones, 82% of which appear only once. Sequenced: PBMCs. These receptors came from a girl aged 2-15 years in good health and CMV-seropositive.

The chain employs TRBV4-1 and TRBJ2-2, with TRBD1 identical over 7 bases. The CDR3 loop spans 20 amino acids. Trimming cost V 4 bases and J 5 bases; bases outside gene matches: 22. The V gene's germline CDR1 is MGHRA and CDR2 YSYEKL. The CDR3 is CASSLSLRNYRDSLTGELFF. In DNA, the CDR3 is TGCGCCAGCAGCCTCTCCTTACGTAACTACCGGGACAGCCTAACCGGGGAGCTGTTTTTT.

This clone was detected only a few times. The genes are TRBV15 and TRBJ1-6; D ambiguous. The V and J ends lost 0 bases and 3 bases respectively, with 3 bases between them. The CDR3 has 14 residues. From germline, CDR1 is LNHNV and CDR2 YYDKDF (reference sequence). CDR3 sequence: CATSRDNYNSPLHF. The DNA of the CDR3 is TGTGCCACCAGCAGAGACAACTATAATTCACCCCTCCACTTT. The variable domain in full, with the rest retrieved from reference TRBV15 and TRBJ1-6, is DAMVIQNPRYQVTQFGKPVTLSCSQTLNHNVMYWYQQKSSQAPKLLFHYYDKDFNNEADTPDNFQSRRPNTSFCFLDIRSPGLGDTAMYLCATSRDNYNSPLHFGNGTRLTVT.

This chain links TRBV2 with TRBJ2-7; no reliable D call. CDR1 and CDR2 from the germline V gene are SNHLY and FYNNEI. The CDR3 is 11 residues long. V was cut by 6 bases and J by 3 bases, with 6 bases left in between. The CDR3 sequence: CASRRSYEQYF. The CDR3 DNA sequence: TGTGCCAGCAGACGCAGCTACGAGCAGTACTTC.

The rearrangement joins TRBV4-1 to TRBJ2-3; weak D call: TRBD1 (5 bases). The length of the CDR3 is 17 residues. Germline CDR1 and CDR2: MGHRA and YSYEKL. V was shortened by 1 base and J by 3 bases, with 17 bases between the two germline ends. CDR3 sequence: CASSQVRQSPPTDTQYF. The CDR3, as DNA: TGCGCCAGCAGCCAAGTCCGACAGAGCCCTCCTACAGATACGCAGTATTTT.

The rearrangement uses TRBV5-4 and TRBJ2-1; 11 positions agree with TRBD2. Germline CDR1 is SGHNT and CDR2 is YYREEE (reference sequence). The CDR3 length is 14 residues. The trim removed 5 bases at V and 3 bases at J, leaving 1 base unmatched. The CDR3 DNA reads TGTGCCAGCAGTAGCGGGAGGGGCTACAATGAGCAGTTCTTC. Amino acid sequence: CASSSGRGYNEQFF.

This rearrangement joins TRBV6-1 to TRBJ1-5; maybe TRBD1 (5 bases). CDR1 and CDR2 (germline): MNHNS, SASEGT. CDR3 length: 14 amino acids. V was shortened by 6 bases and J by 0 bases, with 9 bases between the two germline ends. CDR3 in amino acids: CASRPGLSNQPQHF. The CDR3 DNA reads TGTGCCAGCAGGCCAGGGCTTAGCAATCAGCCCCAGCATTTT.

The chain employs TRBV2 and TRBJ2-7; possible D gene TRBD1, 6 bases. Trimming took 6 bases from V and 1 from J, leaving 16 bases between them. The CDR3 has 15 amino acids. Germline-derived CDR1 and CDR2 are SNHLY and FYNNEI. The CDR3 protein is CASRVTGKGSYEQYF. The DNA of the CDR3 is TGTGCCAGCAGGGTAACAGGGAAGGGATCCTACGAGCAGTACTTC.